This TCR beta chain was sequenced during a study of technical replicates of blood from a handful of donors. Libraries were prepared by immunoSEQ multiplex PCR; TCRdb keeps only in-frame clonotypes and omits some of them. Of roughly 14,000 clones detected, roughly 84% appear once; the ten largest clones hold approximately 12%. This sequence was found in a human donor in good health. The sequencing input was PBMCs.

The CDR3 loop is CASRGRLTSYEQYF. DNA of the CDR3: TGTGCCAGCAGGGGCCGGCTGACCTCCTACGAGCAGTACTTC. The rearrangement uses TRBV6-5 and TRBJ2-7; no clear D. With 6 bases removed from V and 0 bases from J, the gap between germline ends came to 12 bases. CDR1 and CDR2 (germline): MNHEY, SVGAGI. The CDR3 spans 14 residues.